The 30 T cell receptor beta chains listed next were all sequenced from one sample in a study of T cells in Graves' hyperthyroidism and ophthalmopathy. Amplified TCR beta CDR3 regions came from RNA transcripts. TCR CDR3 underwent first-round RT-PCR with the HTBI primer set. TCRdb re-derived calls from the multiplex PCR reads in MiXCR, one entry per CDR3 protein. Among a few hundred thousand distinct CDR3 sequences, about 14% were seen once, and the ten largest hold around a fifth. What was sequenced was blood. The receptors were sampled from a woman between 25 and 40 years old with Graves' ophthalmopathy.

The chain links TRBV5-6 to TRBJ2-3, with 7 bases identical to TRBD2. This CDR3 has 15 amino acids. V shed 2 bases, J shed 3 bases, and the junction held 6 bases outside the gene matches. Germline V gives CDR1 SGHDT, CDR2 YYEEEE. The CDR3 here is CASSFTGGGTDTQYF. The CDR3 DNA is TGTGCCAGCAGCTTTACTGGCGGGGGTACAGATACGCAGTATTTT.

The chain carries TRBV28 and TRBJ2-1; 7 positions agree with TRBD2. The germline V gene has CDR1 MDHEN and CDR2 SYDVKM. The trim removed 3 bases at V and 3 bases at J, leaving 2 bases unmatched. The CDR3 runs 14 residues. The CDR3 reads CASSLGGNYNEQFF. Written as DNA, the CDR3 is TGTGCCAGCAGTTTGGGGGGGAACTACAATGAGCAGTTCTTC.

This clonotype has only a few counts. The chain carries TRBV6-1 and TRBJ2-7; D possibly corresponds to TRBD2 (6 bases). This CDR3 has 17 amino acids. The V end was cut by 5 bases, the J end by 1 base, with 21 bases between. CDR1 is MNHNS and CDR2 is SASEGT in the germline V gene. The CDR3, as DNA: TGTGCCAGCAGTTTCCCCTCGGACGGGAGAAATTCCTACGAGCAGTACTTC. This encodes CASSFPSDGRNSYEQYF.

This sequence joins TRBV24-1 and TRBJ2-7; D not certain. The CDR3 spans 14 residues. Germline V gene data show CDR1 as KGHDR and CDR2 as SFDVKD. V gave up 4 bases and J gave up 2 bases, with 11 bases separating them. In DNA, the CDR3 is TGTGCCACCAGTGAGGCGAACGGTGCCTACGAGCAGTACTTC. It encodes CATSEANGAYEQYF.

The chain couples TRBV7-3 to TRBJ2-3; D unclear. Between the trimmed V and J ends, which lost 2 bases and 0 bases, there was a span of 6 bases. Germline loops: CDR1 SGHTA, CDR2 FQGTGA. The CDR3 totals 14 residues. The CDR3 DNA reads as TGTGCCAGCAGCTTACAGGAGAGCACAGATACGCAGTATTTT. Protein sequence: CASSLQESTDTQYF.

There are many counts of this clonotype. The genes are TRBV18 and TRBJ1-2; 10 nucleotides agree with TRBD1. The germline V gene has CDR1 KGHSH and CDR2 LQKENI. CDR3 size: 15 residues. J gave up 2 bases and V 3 bases, and 3 bases lay outside the gene matches. CDR3 sequence: CASSPGTGENYGYTF. The CDR3 nucleotides read TGTGCCAGCTCACCTGGGACAGGGGAGAACTATGGCTACACCTTC.

This clonotype occurred many times. This chain links TRBV18 with TRBJ1-1, with 9 bases matching TRBD1. The ends lost 3 bases at V and 2 bases at J; junction bases unmatched: 4. Germline CDR1 and CDR2: KGHSH and LQKENI. The CDR3 has 15 amino acids. Here the CDR3 DNA reads TGTGCCAGCTCACCCAAGACAGGGGGAAACACTGAAGCTTTCTTT. This gives the protein CASSPKTGGNTEAFF.

This clonotype has a count of ten or more. This sequence joins TRBV27 and TRBJ2-7, with D tentatively TRBD1 (7 bases). The CDR3 is made up of 14 amino acids. Germline lookup yields CDR1 MNHEY and CDR2 SMNVEV (reference sequence). V was shortened by 3 bases and J by 3 bases, with 12 bases between the two germline ends. DNA for the CDR3: TGTGCCAGCAGTTTCGGAGGGACAGTCTACGAGCAGTACTTC. Its protein is CASSFGGTVYEQYF.

This clonotype was counted only a few times. The chain uses TRBV4-1 and TRBJ2-2; 9 positions agree with TRBD2. This CDR3 comprises 15 residues. CDR1 and CDR2 from the germline V gene are MGHRA and YSYEKL. Unmatched junction bases numbered 2, after V lost 0 bases and J lost 6 bases. CDR3 sequence reads: CASSQDSSGAGELFF. The CDR3 coding sequence is TGCGCCAGCAGCCAAGACTCTAGCGGGGCCGGGGAGCTGTTTTTT.

The table lists this clonotype with many counts. The V gene is TRBV2, the J gene TRBJ1-5, with 7 bases matching TRBD1. Germline CDR1 reads SNHLY; CDR2 reads FYNNEI. V shed 4 bases and J 3 bases; nucleotides not matched to a gene: 3. CDR3 length: 14 amino acids. CDR3 coding DNA: TGTGCCAGCAGTGGGGACAGTAACAATCAGCCCCAGCATTTT. Its protein is CASSGDSNNQPQHF.

A note on this clonotype: This may be a read error, as it is one base from a much larger clone. The chain employs TRBV6-1 and TRBJ1-1, with 9 bases identical to TRBD1. Germline V gene lookup returns CDR1 MNHNS and CDR2 SASEGT. The CDR3 consists of 16 residues. J gave up 4 bases and V 8 bases, and 14 bases lay outside the gene matches. The CDR3 DNA sequence: TGTGCCAGCGGGGGGGGGACAGGGCCGGGGTCCACTGAAGCTTTCTTT. This sequence encodes CASGGGTGPGSTEAFF.

This clonotype was recorded at least ten times. The chain uses TRBV20-1 and TRBJ2-5; D uncertain. This CDR3 is built from 13 residues. CDR1 is DFQATT, CDR2 SNEGSKA, per germline (reference sequence). Trimming removed 2 bases from V and 1 base from J, with 8 bases in between. The CDR3 loop is CSARTAPQETQYF. CDR3 nucleotides: TGCAGTGCTAGAACAGCCCCCCAAGAGACCCAGTACTTC.

The chain is built from TRBV9 and TRBJ2-3; D remains unclear. The CDR3 consists of 15 residues. Trimming took off 4 bases at V and 4 bases at J, with 16 bases between the two ends. Looked up from germline, CDR1 is SGDLS and CDR2 is YYNGEE. CDR3 in amino acids: CASSPRRALADTQYF. DNA of the CDR3: TGTGCCAGCAGCCCGCGGCGAGCTTTAGCAGATACGCAGTATTTT.

This clonotype was counted a few times. V usage is TRBV12-3 or TRBV12-4 and J usage is TRBJ1-3; D not certain. V lost 6 bases to trimming and J lost 2 bases, with 14 bases between them. This CDR3 has 15 amino acids. In nucleotides, the CDR3 is TGTGCCAGCAGAAAAGGGTGGGGAGCTGGAAACACCATATATTTT. Protein: CASRKGWGAGNTIYF.

To note about this clonotype: It may be a read error: a sequence one base away is much more abundant. Here the CDR3 DNA reads TGTGCCACCAGCACCCAACCGACAGGGGAGGGGCTCAATCAGCCCCAGCATTTT. It encodes CATSTQPTGEGLNQPQHF. V usage is TRBV15 and J usage is TRBJ1-5, with TRBD1 identical over 8 bases. V lost 4 bases to trimming and J lost 3 bases; unmatched junction nucleotides: 14. Per the germline V gene, CDR1 is LNHNV and CDR2 is YYDKDF (reference sequence). The CDR3 loop spans 18 amino acids. The variable domain in full, with the rest retrieved from reference TRBV15 and TRBJ1-5, is DAMVIQNPRYQVTQFGKPVTLSCSQTLNHNVMYWYQQKSSQAPKLLFHYYDKDFNNEADTPDNFQSRRPNTSFCFLDIRSPGLGDTAMYLCATSTQPTGEGLNQPQHFGDGTRLSIL.

This clonotype was detected ten times or more. This clone may be a read error of a much larger clone one base away. The chain is built from TRBV12-3 or TRBV12-4 and TRBJ2-7; 9 positions agree with TRBD2. V lost 5 bases and J lost 6; bases outside the gene matches: 8. This CDR3 is 14 amino acids long. The CDR3 nucleotides read TGTGCCAGCAGTACTCTAGCGGGGACTGGCGAGCAGTACTTC. Its translation: CASSTLAGTGEQYF.

The gene calls are TRBV12-3 or TRBV12-4 and TRBJ2-2, with 8 nucleotides matching TRBD1. The CDR3 totals 15 residues. The V gene end was trimmed by 1 base and the J gene end by 7 bases; junction bases not matched to a gene: 5. CDR3 bases: TGTGCCAGCAGTTTAGGCCAGGGGGCGATCGGGGAGCTGTTTTTT. Its protein product is CASSLGQGAIGELFF.

This chain uses TRBV6-9 with TRBJ2-1, with 10 bases identical to TRBD2. Germline loops: CDR1 MNHGY, CDR2 SVAAGI. The CDR3 covers 19 residues. V was clipped by 3 bases and J by 1 base; unmatched bases: 12. The CDR3 coding sequence is TGTGCCAGCAGTTACGGTGGCGAACTAGCGGGGTTATCCTACAATGAGCAGTTCTTC. Its protein is CASSYGGELAGLSYNEQFF.

This clonotype has only a few counts. The chain is built from TRBV27 and TRBJ2-2; 14 bases line up with TRBD2. Trimming at V came to 4 bases and at J to 0 bases, leaving 1 base not matched to a gene. Germline loops: CDR1 MNHEY, CDR2 SMNVEV (reference sequence). The CDR3 has 17 residues. CDR3 DNA: TGTGCCAGCAGTTGGACTAGCGGGGGGTCGAACACCGGGGAGCTGTTTTTT. Translation: CASSWTSGGSNTGELFF.

This clonotype was observed many times. This chain joins TRBV12-3 or TRBV12-4 and TRBJ2-2; tentative D call: TRBD2 (5 bases). This CDR3 spans 15 amino acids. V was pared by 2 bases and J by 5 bases, with 12 bases between. CDR3 nucleotides: TGTGCCAGCAGTTTAAAAGTTGGGGAGACCGGGGAGCTGTTTTTT. This gives the protein CASSLKVGETGELFF.

This clonotype was observed many times. CDR3 sequence (DNA): TGTGCCAGCAGTGATGCTACAGGGGCGAACACCGGGGAGCTGTTTTTT. Its translation is CASSDATGANTGELFF. The gene calls are TRBV2 and TRBJ2-2; 7 nucleotides agree with TRBD1. Germline values: CDR1 SNHLY, CDR2 FYNNEI. Trimming removed 3 bases from V and 0 bases from J; junction bases left unmatched: 4. The CDR3 contains 16 residues.

This clonotype occurred many times. This chain links TRBV20-1 with TRBJ1-1; maybe TRBD1 (5 bases). This CDR3 comprises 14 residues. Per germline, CDR1 DFQATT and CDR2 SNEGSKA (reference sequence). V lost 5 bases, J lost 4 bases, and 17 bases lay in between. The CDR3 nucleotides are TGCAGTGCTCGTCGAGGGGCTGGGAGCACTGAAGCTTTCTTT. Translating gives CSARRGAGSTEAFF.

This clonotype showed up just a few times. J is TRBJ1-2 and V is TRBV10-3; 12 bases map to TRBD1. The J segment lost 3 bases and the V segment lost 2 bases, leaving 19 bases of the junction unmatched. The CDR3 has 21 residues. Germline lookup yields CDR1 ENHRY and CDR2 SYGVKD. CDR3 sequence (DNA): TGTGCCATCAGTGAGCCCCGGGACAGGGGGCAAAGGATGGGAGTATACTATGGCTACACCTTC. Protein: CAISEPRDRGQRMGVYYGYTF.

This rearrangement joins TRBV12-3 or TRBV12-4 to TRBJ1-1; possible D gene TRBD1, 5 bases. The CDR3 is 14 residues long. Trimming stripped 3 bases from V and 2 bases from J, with 10 bases between. CDR3: CASSFEDKNTEAFF. The CDR3 bases are TGTGCCAGCAGTTTTGAGGACAAAAACACTGAAGCTTTCTTT.

This clonotype was detected only once. The V call is TRBV10-1, the J call TRBJ2-5; D tentatively reads TRBD1 or TRBD2 (6 bases each). Germline V CDR1 and CDR2: WNHNN, SYGVQD (reference sequence). This CDR3 has 15 residues. V shed 3 bases and J shed 5 bases, with 16 bases lying between them. The CDR3 here is CASSDSEGGRETQYF. The DNA for the CDR3 is TGCGCCAGCAGTGATTCAGAAGGGGGGCGGGAGACCCAGTACTTC.

This clonotype was seen repeatedly, ten times or more. This chain connects TRBV7-9 to TRBJ2-1, with 8 bases that match TRBD2. The germline CDR1 and CDR2 sequences are SEHNR and FQNEAQ (reference sequence). Germline trimming cut 3 bases from V and 9 bases from J; bases unmatched to any gene: 13. The CDR3 covers 16 residues. CDR3: CASSFQVGGARSEQFF. The CDR3 nucleotides are TGTGCCAGCAGCTTTCAGGTCGGGGGGGCCCGGAGTGAGCAGTTCTTC. The full variable domain, rest sourced from reference TRBV7-9 and TRBJ2-1, is DTGVSQNPRHKITKRGQNVTFRCDPISEHNRLYWYRQTLGQGPEFLTYFQNEAQLEKSRLLSDRFSAERPKGSFSTLEIQRTEQGDSAMYLCASSFQVGGARSEQFFGPGTRLTVL.

The chain's CDR3 is CASRKGTGLGDTQYF. The CDR3 nucleotides read TGTGCCAGCAGAAAAGGGACAGGGTTAGGGGATACGCAGTATTTT. J is TRBJ2-3 and V is TRBV6-1; 9 bases are a match to TRBD1. The V gene end was trimmed by 6 bases and the J gene end by 6 bases; junction bases not matched to a gene: 10. This CDR3 is built from 15 residues. From germline, CDR1 is MNHNS and CDR2 SASEGT.

The sample holds many counts of this clonotype. This chain uses TRBV28 with TRBJ2-7; 8 positions match TRBD1. The CDR3 has 13 residues. V lost 8 bases to trimming and J lost 3 bases; unmatched junction nucleotides: 6. Germline V CDR1 and CDR2: MDHEN, SYDVKM. CDR3 residues: CASGRGLDYEQYF. The CDR3 DNA sequence: TGTGCCAGCGGCAGGGGGCTAGACTACGAGCAGTACTTC.

This clonotype was detected many times. V usage is TRBV2 and J usage is TRBJ2-3; no definite D call. Per germline, CDR1 SNHLY and CDR2 FYNNEI. V lost 3 bases and J 0 bases, leaving 10 bases between the germline ends. The CDR3 is made up of 15 amino acids. The CDR3 protein is CASSEESSSTDTQYF. CDR3 nucleotide sequence: TGTGCCAGCAGTGAGGAGTCGTCTAGCACAGATACGCAGTATTTT.

At least ten counts were recorded for this clonotype. The chain links TRBV7-2 to TRBJ2-1, with 7 bases identical to TRBD2. Losses at the gene ends were 5 bases for V and 6 bases for J; bases not matched to a gene: 13. The CDR3 is 16 residues long. CDR1 and CDR2 (germline): SGHTA, FQGNSA. The DNA of the CDR3 is TGTGCCAGCAGCCTACCTAACCGACTAGCTGGCAATGAGCAGTTCTTC. Its protein product is CASSLPNRLAGNEQFF.